This TCR beta chain originates from a study of identical twins. Trimming pared 6 bases from V and 5 bases from J, leaving 22 bases between. There are 16 residues in the CDR3. TCRdb itself ran the 5' RACE reads through MiXCR, one entry per CDR3 protein. The repertoire holds roughly 280,000 distinct CDR3 sequences, with roughly 8.6% as singletons. Study-level results: The study found that models underestimated out-of-frame TCR alpha sharing in monozygotic twins.

Healthy Caucasian individuals made up all the donors. As concerns this clonotype: No antigen is known for it.

These data also formed part of another study, on yellow fever vaccine responses in identical twins.

The TCR was taken from a woman aged 18-29 years in good health. The chain couples TRBV12-3 or TRBV12-4 to TRBJ2-5; possibly TRBD2 for D (6 bases). Material for sequencing was CD8+ T cells sorted from blood. The CDR3, as DNA: TGTGCCAGCAGCCCCGGGGACTTTCTGGGGTTGGAGACCCAGTACTTC. The encoded protein is CASSPGDFLGLETQYF.